Each of the 22 T cell receptor beta chains below was sequenced from the same sample in a study of T cells in localized non-small cell lung cancer. TCRdb's table, derived via immunoSEQ multiplex PCR, lists solely in-frame clones and lacks some. Of 20,000 to 25,000 clones in the sample, around 81% were seen once. Sequenced here: PBMCs, sampled before any cancer treatment. These receptors were taken from a man aged 40 to 70 with stage II lung adenocarcinoma.

This clone was observed a single time. The gene calls are TRBV6-5 and TRBJ1-1; TRBD1 is a possible D gene (6 bases). Trimming shortened V by 5 bases and J by 6 bases, and 16 bases separated the two germline ends. CDR1 and CDR2 (germline): MNHEY, SVGAGI. This CDR3 region has 14 residues. The DNA for the CDR3 is TGTGCCAGCAGTGGATCAGGGGTAAGCGCTGAAGCTTTCTTT. As protein: CASSGSGVSAEAFF.

This clone is a singleton in its sample. The J gene is TRBJ2-1, the V gene TRBV4-2, with 7 bases matching TRBD2. The CDR3 totals 19 residues. The J segment lost 13 bases and the V segment lost 0 bases, leaving 24 bases of the junction unmatched. The germline V gene encodes CDR1 LGHNA and CDR2 YNFKEQ. CDR3: CASSQDQVRSGNSPVVQFF. The CDR3 bases are TGTGCCAGCAGCCAAGATCAGGTGAGGAGCGGGAACAGCCCGGTAGTTCAGTTCTTC.

The chain has TRBV12-5 and TRBJ2-3; D is undetermined. Germline V CDR1 and CDR2: LGHNT, FRNRAP. The CDR3 has 14 amino acids. Deletions cut 6 bases from V and 6 bases from J, with 16 bases between. CDR3 amino acids: CASGLGWGFDTQYF. CDR3 bases: TGTGCTAGTGGCCTCGGTTGGGGTTTCGATACGCAGTATTTT. Looking up the rest from reference TRBV12-5 and TRBJ2-3 gives the full variable domain: DARVTQTPRHKVTEMGQEVTMRCQPILGHNTVFWYRQTMMQGLELLAYFRNRAPLDDSGMPKDRFSAEMPDATLATLKIQPSEPRDSAVYFCASGLGWGFDTQYFGPGTRLTVL.

The table lists this clone with a few counts. The CDR3 DNA reads as TGTGCCAGTAGTATATTAGGGGCCCCTAACTATGGCTACACCTTC. Amino acids: CASSILGAPNYGYTF. The rearrangement links TRBV19 to TRBJ1-2, with a tentative D call TRBD1 (5 bases). This CDR3 spans 15 amino acids. Germline V gene lookup returns CDR1 LNHDA and CDR2 SQIVND (reference sequence). Trimming took off 2 bases at V and 0 bases at J, with 10 bases between the two ends.

V is TRBV9 and J is TRBJ1-1, with D perhaps TRBD1 (6 bases). Germline values: CDR1 SGDLS, CDR2 YYNGEE. The CDR3 covers 15 residues. V shed 0 bases and J shed 6 bases, with 15 bases lying between them. As DNA, the CDR3 is TGTGCCAGCAGCGTAGGTCTGCAGGGGTTCGCTGAAGCTTTCTTT. Its protein product is CASSVGLQGFAEAFF.

V gene TRBV7-3 combines with J gene TRBJ1-1; D gene uncertain. The germline V gene encodes CDR1 SGHTA and CDR2 FQGTGA. Between the trimmed V and J ends, which lost 1 base and 5 bases, there was a span of 8 bases. The CDR3 consists of 13 residues. CDR3: CASSLMAETEAFF. The CDR3 region has the DNA TGTGCCAGCAGCTTAATGGCGGAGACTGAAGCTTTCTTT.

This clone is a singleton in its sample. V gene TRBV6-1 combines with J gene TRBJ2-7; TRBD1 matches 9 bases. Per the germline V gene, CDR1 is MNHNS and CDR2 is SASEGT. This CDR3 has 13 amino acids. The V segment lost 5 bases and the J segment 4 bases; nucleotides outside the gene matches: 3. The CDR3 here is CASSWTGEYEQYF. The CDR3 nucleotides are TGTGCCAGCAGTTGGACAGGGGAGTACGAGCAGTACTTC.

The chain joins TRBV5-1 to TRBJ1-5, with D maybe TRBD1 (6 bases). This CDR3 is built from 16 residues. The V end was cut by 4 bases, the J end by 3 bases, with 17 bases between. CDR1 is SGHRS, CDR2 YFSETQ, per germline. CDR3: CASSPGGQSHNQPQHF. Written as DNA, the CDR3 is TGCGCCAGCAGCCCGGGGGGGCAATCTCACAATCAGCCCCAGCATTTT.

The V call is TRBV9, the J call TRBJ1-1, with TRBD1 matching over 7 bases. With V trimmed by 4 bases and J by 1 base, 4 bases remained unmatched. The CDR3 is made up of 14 amino acids. Per germline, CDR1 SGDLS and CDR2 YYNGEE. The CDR3 loop is CASSPRTGNTEAFF. The CDR3 DNA is TGTGCCAGCAGCCCTAGGACAGGGAACACTGAAGCTTTCTTT.

The rearrangement links TRBV6-5 to TRBJ1-2, with 7 positions matching TRBD1. This CDR3 is built from 15 residues. Per the germline V gene, CDR1 is MNHEY and CDR2 is SVGAGI. V dropped 4 bases and J dropped 2; count of bases not matched to a gene: 7. CDR3 coding DNA: TGTGCCAGCAGTTCGGGGGACAGCAGAAACTATGGCTACACCTTC. Residues: CASSSGDSRNYGYTF.

V usage is TRBV18 and J usage is TRBJ1-2, with 9 bases aligning to TRBD1. V lost 1 base, J lost 4 bases, and 7 bases stayed unmatched. This CDR3 has 16 residues. Per the germline V gene, CDR1 is KGHSH and CDR2 is LQKENI. This CDR3 is CASSPQGEQGAYGYTF. CDR3 DNA sequence: TGTGCCAGCTCACCACAGGGTGAACAGGGGGCCTATGGCTACACCTTC. Based on the CDR3 plus reference TRBV18 and TRBJ1-2, the full variable domain is NAGVMQNPRHLVRRRGQEARLRCSPMKGHSHVYWYRQLPEEGLKFMVYLQKENIIDESGMPKERFSAEFPKEGPSILRIQQVVRGDSAAYFCASSPQGEQGAYGYTFGSGTRLTVV.

The CDR3 region has the DNA TGTGCCAGCAGCGTAGTCGCGGGAGGGTCCAATGAGCAGTTCTTC. Translating it yields CASSVVAGGSNEQFF. The chain uses TRBV9 and TRBJ2-1, with 9 bases lining up with TRBD2. This CDR3 is built from 15 residues. Germline loops: CDR1 SGDLS, CDR2 YYNGEE. With 0 bases clipped from V and 6 bases from J, the junction kept 4 bases outside the gene matches.

The chain uses TRBV7-9 and TRBJ2-7, with D tentatively TRBD1 (6 bases). The CDR3 sequence is 11 residues long. Trimming took 5 bases from V and 6 from J, leaving 8 bases between them. In germline, CDR1 is SEHNR, CDR2 FQNEAQ (reference sequence). As DNA, the CDR3 is TGTGCCAGCAGCACAGGGAGCGAGCAGTACTTC. It specifies CASSTGSEQYF.

J is TRBJ2-5 and V is TRBV11-2; TRBD1 might be the D (7 bases). From germline, CDR1 is SGHAT and CDR2 FQNNGV. The CDR3 covers 13 residues. With 0 bases removed from V and 13 bases from J, the gap between germline ends came to 15 bases. Here the CDR3 reads CASSLDGGGGSYF. As DNA, the CDR3 is TGTGCCAGCAGCTTAGATGGCGGAGGGGGCTCGTACTTC.

The rearrangement joins TRBV10-1 to TRBJ2-1, with 7 bases fitting TRBD1. This CDR3 contains 14 residues. Trimming took 5 bases from V and 3 from J; bases not matched to a gene: 4. Germline V lookup: CDR1 WNHNN, CDR2 SYGVQD (reference sequence). CDR3 bases: TGCGCCAGCAGTCCTGGGACAGACTACAATGAGCAGTTCTTC. Amino acid sequence: CASSPGTDYNEQFF.

The genes are TRBV11-3 and TRBJ2-2, with D unresolved. The CDR3 has 13 residues. Looked up from germline, CDR1 is SGHNT and CDR2 is YENEEA. V gave up 6 bases and J gave up 0 bases, with 5 bases separating them. CDR3 in amino acids: CASRATNTGELFF. Here the CDR3 DNA reads TGTGCCAGCAGGGCTACGAACACCGGGGAGCTGTTTTTT.

The CDR3, as DNA: TGTGCCAGCAGCGTAGATGACCGGGACAGCCAGTACTTC. Residues: CASSVDDRDSQYF. J is TRBJ2-7 and V is TRBV9; TRBD1 aligns across 7 bases. Trimming cost V 0 bases and J 10 bases; bases outside gene matches: 7. The CDR3 is 13 residues long. Germline V lookup: CDR1 SGDLS, CDR2 YYNGEE. The full variable domain, in which reference TRBV9 and TRBJ2-7 provide the parts outside the CDR3, is DSGVTQTPKHLITATGQRVTLRCSPRSGDLSVYWYQQSLDQGLQFLIQYYNGEERAKGNILERFSAQQFPDLHSELNLSSLELGDSALYFCASSVDDRDSQYFGPGTRLTVT.

V is TRBV11-2 and J is TRBJ1-4, with TRBD1 matching 7 bases. This CDR3 is 15 amino acids long. With V trimmed by 1 base and J by 4 bases, 3 bases remained unmatched. Germline assignment: CDR1 SGHAT and CDR2 FQNNGV. CDR3 loop: CASSLGDSFNEKLFF. CDR3 DNA sequence: TGTGCCAGCAGCTTAGGGGACAGCTTTAATGAAAAACTGTTTTTT.

This rearrangement joins TRBV2 to TRBJ2-7; no clear D. This CDR3 contains 12 residues. Trimming shortened V by 4 bases and J by 7 bases, and 11 bases separated the two germline ends. Germline V lookup: CDR1 SNHLY, CDR2 FYNNEI. The CDR3 coding sequence is TGTGCCAGCAGTGGCTCAGTCGGGGAGCAGTACTTC. Amino acid sequence: CASSGSVGEQYF.

V is TRBV11-2 and J is TRBJ2-5; unclear D gene. Per the germline V gene, CDR1 is SGHAT and CDR2 is FQNNGV. This CDR3 spans 14 amino acids. V was trimmed by 0 bases and J by 7 bases, leaving 12 bases between them. CDR3 bases: TGTGCCAGCAGCTTAGATGGCCCCGGACGGACCCAGTACTTC. This codes for CASSLDGPGRTQYF.

The chain joins TRBV7-8 to TRBJ1-1; D not certain. Germline loops: CDR1 SGHVS, CDR2 FQNEAQ. This CDR3 is built from 13 residues. V shed 2 bases and J shed 6 bases, with 10 bases lying between them. CDR3 amino acids: CASSLKPSPEAFF. The CDR3 region has the DNA TGTGCCAGCAGCTTAAAACCTTCGCCTGAAGCTTTCTTT.

This rearrangement joins TRBV5-4 to TRBJ2-1; 9 nucleotides match TRBD2. The J segment lost 2 bases and the V segment lost 4 bases, leaving 4 bases of the junction unmatched. The CDR3 runs to 15 residues. Germline CDR1 SGHNT, CDR2 YYREEE (reference sequence). The CDR3 sequence: CASSEGLATYNEQFF. The CDR3 DNA reads as TGTGCCAGCAGCGAGGGACTAGCAACCTACAATGAGCAGTTCTTC.